This entry describes one T cell receptor (beta chain). Authors' data handling: Amplification from reference gene primers served as the basis for estimated nucleated cell counts. TCRdb's copy holds only in-frame clones and misses some; the assay was immunoSEQ multiplex PCR. The DNA was the basis for D and trimming; V, J and clone size are from that table. In the table there are a few hundred thousand clones, 88% of which are singletons. This sample is part of a study of blood T cell repertoires in COVID-19. Across the whole study: T cells, B-cell-depleted T cells, or PBMCs provided the cDNA or gDNA that served as material.

Germline loops: CDR1 LGHNA, CDR2 YSLEER. The V and J ends lost 3 bases and 1 base, in that order; junction bases with no gene match: 5. This CDR3 region has 15 residues. This chain links TRBV4-3 with TRBJ1-1; TRBD1 agrees at 7 bases. This receptor was identified in a man between 65 and 79 years old with acute or convalescent COVID-19. The sequenced sample consisted of peripheral blood. CDR3: CASSQAGQANTEAFF. The CDR3, as DNA: TGCGCCAGCAGCCAGGCCGGACAGGCGAACACTGAAGCTTTCTTT.